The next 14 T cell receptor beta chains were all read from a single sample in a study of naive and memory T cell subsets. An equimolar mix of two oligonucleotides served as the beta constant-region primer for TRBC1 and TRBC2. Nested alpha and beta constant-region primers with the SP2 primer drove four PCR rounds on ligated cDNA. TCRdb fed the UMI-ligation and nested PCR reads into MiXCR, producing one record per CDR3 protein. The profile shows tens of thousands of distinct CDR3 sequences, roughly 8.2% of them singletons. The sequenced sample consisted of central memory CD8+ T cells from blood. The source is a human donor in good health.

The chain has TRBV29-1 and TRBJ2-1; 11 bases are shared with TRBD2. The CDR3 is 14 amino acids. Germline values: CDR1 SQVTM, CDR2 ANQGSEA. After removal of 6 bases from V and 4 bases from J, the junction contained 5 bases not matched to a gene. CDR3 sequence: CSVGTSGGYNEQFF. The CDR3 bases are TGCAGCGTAGGCACTAGCGGGGGTTACAATGAGCAGTTCTTC.

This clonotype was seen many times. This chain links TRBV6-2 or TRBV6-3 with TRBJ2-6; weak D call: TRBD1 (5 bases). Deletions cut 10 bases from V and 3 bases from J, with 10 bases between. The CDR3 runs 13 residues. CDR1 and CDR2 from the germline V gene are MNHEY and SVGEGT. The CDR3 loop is CAIGAGGANVLTF. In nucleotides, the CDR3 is TGTGCCATAGGGGCCGGTGGGGCCAACGTCCTGACTTTC.

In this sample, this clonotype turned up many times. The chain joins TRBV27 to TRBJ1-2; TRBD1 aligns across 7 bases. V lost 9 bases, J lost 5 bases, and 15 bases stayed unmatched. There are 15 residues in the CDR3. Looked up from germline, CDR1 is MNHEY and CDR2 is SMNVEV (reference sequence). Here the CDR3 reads CARGFEGQGDYGYTF. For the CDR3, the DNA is TGTGCCAGAGGCTTTGAAGGGCAGGGGGATTATGGCTACACCTTC.

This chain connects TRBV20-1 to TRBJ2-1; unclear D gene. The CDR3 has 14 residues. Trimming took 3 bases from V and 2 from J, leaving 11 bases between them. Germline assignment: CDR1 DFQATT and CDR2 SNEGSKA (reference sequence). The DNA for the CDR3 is TGCAGTGCTAGTTCGTGTTTCCCCTACAATGAGCAGTTCTTC. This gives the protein CSASSCFPYNEQFF.

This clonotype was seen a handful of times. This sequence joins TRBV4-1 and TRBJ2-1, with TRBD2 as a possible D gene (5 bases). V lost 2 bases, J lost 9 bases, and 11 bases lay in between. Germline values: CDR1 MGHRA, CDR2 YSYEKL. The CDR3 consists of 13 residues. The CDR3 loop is CASSQSTSAEQFF. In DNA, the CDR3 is TGCGCCAGCAGCCAATCAACTAGTGCTGAGCAGTTCTTC.

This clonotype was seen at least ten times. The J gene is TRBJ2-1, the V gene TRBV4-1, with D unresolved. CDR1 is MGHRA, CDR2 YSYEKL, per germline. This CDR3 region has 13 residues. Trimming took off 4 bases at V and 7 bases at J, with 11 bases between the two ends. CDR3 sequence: CASSLLGRNEQFF. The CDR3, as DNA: TGCGCCAGCAGCCTCCTAGGTCGGAATGAGCAGTTCTTC.

CDR3 loop: CATEYGGELFF. The CDR3 DNA sequence: TGTGCCACCGAATATGGCGGGGAGCTGTTTTTT. The V call is TRBV7-3, the J call TRBJ2-2; no clear D. Germline CDR1 reads SGHTA; CDR2 reads FQGTGA. The CDR3 length is 11 residues. Trimming took 10 bases from V and 7 from J, leaving 10 bases between them.

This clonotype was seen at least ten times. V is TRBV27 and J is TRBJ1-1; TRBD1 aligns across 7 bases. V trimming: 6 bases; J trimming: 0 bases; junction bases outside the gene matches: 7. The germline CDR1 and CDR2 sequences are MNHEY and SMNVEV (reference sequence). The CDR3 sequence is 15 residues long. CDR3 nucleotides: TGTGCCAGCAGAAGCCCGGGACAGCTGAACACTGAAGCTTTCTTT. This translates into CASRSPGQLNTEAFF.

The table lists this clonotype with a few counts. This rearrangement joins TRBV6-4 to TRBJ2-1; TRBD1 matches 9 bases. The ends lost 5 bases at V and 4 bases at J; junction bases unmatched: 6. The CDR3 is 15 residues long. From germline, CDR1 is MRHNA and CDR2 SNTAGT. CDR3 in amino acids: CASSKRTGEYNEQFF. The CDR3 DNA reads TGTGCCAGCAGTAAGCGGACAGGGGAATACAATGAGCAGTTCTTC.

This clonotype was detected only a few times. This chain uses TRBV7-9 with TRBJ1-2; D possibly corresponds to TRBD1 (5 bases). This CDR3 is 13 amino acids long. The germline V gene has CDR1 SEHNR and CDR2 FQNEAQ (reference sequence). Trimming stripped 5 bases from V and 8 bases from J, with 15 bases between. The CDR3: CASSPTGVGGYTF. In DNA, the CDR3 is TGTGCCAGCAGCCCAACGGGGGTCGGGGGCTACACCTTC.

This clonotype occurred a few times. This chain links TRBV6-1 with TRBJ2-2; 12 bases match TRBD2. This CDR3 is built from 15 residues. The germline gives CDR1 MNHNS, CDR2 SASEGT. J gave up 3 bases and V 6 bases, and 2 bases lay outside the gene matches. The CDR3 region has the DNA TGTGCCAGCAGCCTAGCGGGAGGGGACACCGGGGAGCTGTTTTTT. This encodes CASSLAGGDTGELFF.

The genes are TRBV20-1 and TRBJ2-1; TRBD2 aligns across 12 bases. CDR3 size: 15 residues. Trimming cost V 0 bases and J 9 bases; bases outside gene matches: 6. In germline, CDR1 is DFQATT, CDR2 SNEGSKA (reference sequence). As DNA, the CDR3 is TGCAGTGCTAGAGATCTAGCGGGAGGGCCGACTGAGCAGTTCTTC. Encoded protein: CSARDLAGGPTEQFF.

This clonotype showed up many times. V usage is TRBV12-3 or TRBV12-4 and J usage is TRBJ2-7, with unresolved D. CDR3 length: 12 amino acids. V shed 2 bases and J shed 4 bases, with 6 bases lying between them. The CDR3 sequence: CASSLSGYEQYF. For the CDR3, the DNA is TGTGCCAGCAGTTTATCCGGTTACGAGCAGTACTTC.

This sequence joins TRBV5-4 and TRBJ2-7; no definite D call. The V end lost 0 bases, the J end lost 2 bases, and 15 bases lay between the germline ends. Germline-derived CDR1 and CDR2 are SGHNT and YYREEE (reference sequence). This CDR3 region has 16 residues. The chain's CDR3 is CASSLGEPKGAYEQYF. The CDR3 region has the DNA TGTGCCAGCAGCTTGGGGGAACCGAAAGGAGCCTACGAGCAGTACTTC.